The 12 T cell receptor beta chains listed next were all sequenced from one sample in a study of shared T cell receptors in the human thymus. Generated by immunoSEQ multiplex PCR, the TCRdb table keeps only in-frame clones and is missing some. Of 55,000 to 75,000 clones listed, over 90% were seen once; the top ten hold roughly 0.033%. The sequencing input was thymocytes. The receptors come from a human donor.

This clone was recorded a few times. This chain links TRBV30 with TRBJ1-6; the D gene is possibly TRBD1 (6 bases). Germline V gene sequence: CDR1 GTSNPN, CDR2 SVGIG (reference sequence). The CDR3 covers 19 residues. Trimming cost V 1 base and J 2 bases, with 21 bases left between them. CDR3 sequence reads: CAWSEAGDPLIPYNSPLHF. CDR3 in DNA: TGTGCCTGGAGTGAGGCAGGGGACCCCTTGATTCCCTATAATTCACCCCTCCACTTT.

The J gene is TRBJ1-2, the V gene TRBV6-6; tentative D call: TRBD1 (6 bases). CDR3 length: 15 amino acids. The ends were cut back, 6 bases at V and 1 base at J, with 15 bases in the middle. Germline lookup yields CDR1 MNHNY and CDR2 SVGAGI (reference sequence). CDR3 nucleotide sequence: TGTGCCAGCAGCCCCACCGAGGGGGGTAACTATGGCTACACCTTC. Translating it yields CASSPTEGGNYGYTF.

The V gene is TRBV14, the J gene TRBJ1-2, with 7 bases fitting TRBD1. Germline CDR1 is SGHDN and CDR2 is FVKESK. CDR3 size: 15 residues. The V and J ends lost 4 bases and 6 bases, in that order; junction bases with no gene match: 11. CDR3: CASSRPGGQLDGYTF. The CDR3 coding sequence is TGTGCCAGCAGCCGACCAGGGGGGCAGCTCGATGGCTACACCTTC.

The chain employs TRBV14 and TRBJ1-3; D is unclear. CDR1 is SGHDN, CDR2 FVKESK, per germline. V gave up 4 bases and J gave up 2 bases, with 12 bases separating them. CDR3 size: 15 residues. The CDR3 reads CASSPLGYPGNTIYF. For the CDR3, the DNA is TGTGCCAGCAGCCCCTTGGGTTATCCTGGAAACACCATATATTTT.

This chain links TRBV5-4 with TRBJ2-1; a possible D gene is TRBD1 (6 bases). The germline V gene encodes CDR1 SGHNT and CDR2 YYREEE (reference sequence). This CDR3 has 16 amino acids. V gave up 4 bases and J gave up 3 bases, with 17 bases separating them. CDR3 coding DNA: TGTGCCAGCAGCCCTACAGGGAGACGGATCTACAATGAGCAGTTCTTC. It encodes CASSPTGRRIYNEQFF.

The chain is built from TRBV5-6 and TRBJ1-4; 7 nucleotides line up with TRBD1. Germline V gene data show CDR1 as SGHDT and CDR2 as YYEEEE. Trimming took 4 bases from V and 0 from J; bases not matched to a gene: 9. This CDR3 contains 17 residues. CDR3 amino acids: CASSQGTASATNEKLFF. CDR3 DNA: TGTGCCAGCAGCCAAGGGACAGCTAGTGCAACTAATGAAAAACTGTTTTTT.

A few counts support this clone. The chain couples TRBV7-9 to TRBJ2-7; D not certain. Looked up from germline, CDR1 is SEHNR and CDR2 is FQNEAQ (reference sequence). The CDR3 length is 14 residues. Trimming pared 2 bases from V and 3 bases from J, leaving 11 bases between. As DNA, the CDR3 is TGTGCCAGCAGCTTACATCTGGGCCACTACGAGCAGTACTTC. Protein sequence: CASSLHLGHYEQYF.

The V call is TRBV28, the J call TRBJ2-7, with D maybe TRBD1 (6 bases). This CDR3 is built from 16 residues. V lost 5 bases and J 5 bases, leaving 22 bases between the germline ends. Per the germline V gene, CDR1 is MDHEN and CDR2 is SYDVKM. The CDR3 coding sequence is TGTGCCAGCAGTGCCCCGGCTGTGGGGGCGCGTGACGAGCAGTACTTC. Encoded protein: CASSAPAVGARDEQYF.

The J gene is TRBJ1-6, the V gene TRBV27; D is unclear. V lost 4 bases and J lost 10, with 17 bases in between. Looked up from germline, CDR1 is MNHEY and CDR2 is SMNVEV (reference sequence). The CDR3 loop spans 15 amino acids. The CDR3 here is CASSSPMGGRSPLHF. The DNA for the CDR3 is TGTGCCAGCAGTTCTCCTATGGGAGGAAGGTCACCCCTCCACTTT.

This clone was observed once. In nucleotides, the CDR3 is TGTGCCAGCAGCTTACAGCGGACGACGACACAGGAGACCCAGTACTTC. Its translation: CASSLQRTTTQETQYF. The V and J genes are TRBV7-4 and TRBJ2-5; D perhaps matches TRBD2 (5 bases). With 2 bases removed from V and 5 bases from J, the gap between germline ends came to 18 bases. Germline lookup yields CDR1 SGHVT and CDR2 SQSDAQ. The CDR3 totals 16 residues.

The CDR3 DNA follows: TGTGCCAGCAGTGAAACTAAGGGTTATACTAGCACAGATACGCAGTATTTT. Protein product: CASSETKGYTSTDTQYF. The chain couples TRBV2 to TRBJ2-3, with D unresolved. Germline assignment: CDR1 SNHLY and CDR2 FYNNEI. CDR3 length: 17 residues. The germline V and J ends were trimmed by 2 bases and 0 bases, with 15 bases remaining between them.

J is TRBJ1-3 and V is TRBV4-1; D not certain. Trimming cost V 0 bases and J 0 bases, with 9 bases left between them. Germline V CDR1 and CDR2: MGHRA, YSYEKL. The CDR3 loop spans 16 amino acids. CDR3 in DNA: TGCGCCAGCAGCCAAGATGCGCCAGCCTCTGGAAACACCATATATTTT. Translated: CASSQDAPASGNTIYF.